This paragraph reports one T cell receptor beta chain. Antigen specificity is unknown. This sample is part of a study of blood T cells in healthy people across ages. Study-level results: The recorded TCR beta diversity per million T cells decreased in a roughly linear manner with age.

Through a sample-barcoded 5' primer and a J-beta primer mix, a second PCR was run for roughly 6 to 11 cycles. One entry per CDR3 protein, called by TCRdb with MiXCR from the 5' RACE reads. The sample holds fewer than 2 million distinct CDR3 sequences, roughly two fifths seen once. Germline CDR1 reads SGHRS; CDR2 reads YFSETQ. V lost 0 bases and J lost 2, with 11 bases in between. The CDR3 runs to 15 residues. Peripheral blood was drawn, about 9.1 milliliters per donor. Sequences were obtained from blood. The V and J genes are TRBV5-1 and TRBJ1-1; D is unclear. The sequence was obtained from a human donor in good health. CDR3 sequence (DNA): TGCGCCAGCAGCTTGGCCAATGCAGGAAACACTGAAGCTTTCTTT. Protein sequence: CASSLANAGNTEAFF.